This passage covers 8 T cell receptor beta chains from one sample sequenced in a study of blood T cells in healthy people across ages. The second PCR ran about 7 to 12 cycles with a sample-barcoded 5' primer and J-beta primers. TCRdb ran MiXCR on the 5' RACE reads and lists one entry per CDR3 protein. Of 630,000 or so distinct CDR3 sequences in the sample, about 30% were seen once. The sequenced sample was blood. These receptors were collected from a woman older than 75 in good health.

This clonotype was counted a few times. The rearrangement uses TRBV6-2 or TRBV6-3 and TRBJ2-1, with 7 bases that match TRBD2. Near its end, the DNA agrees better with TRBJ2-7, so the J call may be wrong. This CDR3 is built from 16 residues. The germline gives CDR1 MNHEY, CDR2 SVGEGT. CDR3 in amino acids: CASSYVQGGPYNEQYF. The CDR3 DNA sequence: TGTGCCAGCAGTTACGTTCAGGGAGGGCCCTACAATGAGCAGTACTTC.

Of note for this clonotype: Just one base apart from a much larger clone, this may be a read error. The V and J genes are TRBV10-3 and TRBJ1-6, with D possibly matching TRBD1 (6 bases). The CDR3 extends over 14 amino acids. CDR1 is ENHRY, CDR2 SYGVKD, per germline. Here the CDR3 DNA reads TGTGCCATCAGTGAGACAGGGCGTAATTCACCCCCCCACTTT. Encoded protein: CAISETGRNSPPHF.

This chain links TRBV7-2 with TRBJ1-5; D is unclear. Germline loops: CDR1 SGHTA, CDR2 FQGNSA. The CDR3 is 15 residues long. Between the trimmed V and J ends, which lost 1 base and 5 bases, there was a span of 12 bases. The CDR3 region is CASSLGSGRHQPQHF. CDR3 bases: TGTGCCAGCAGCTTAGGATCGGGCAGGCATCAGCCCCAGCATTTT.

Ten or more counts support this clonotype. V and J are TRBV4-3 and TRBJ1-6; D uncertain. Trimming cost V 0 bases and J 6 bases, with 9 bases left between them. Germline V gene lookup returns CDR1 LGHNA and CDR2 YSLEER. CDR3 size: 15 residues. The CDR3 DNA follows: TGCGCCAGCAGCCAAGATGGGCGGAGTAATTCACCCCTCCACTTT. Protein: CASSQDGRSNSPLHF.

This clonotype was detected ten times or more. This rearrangement joins TRBV5-1 to TRBJ2-1; weak D call: TRBD1 (5 bases). V was clipped by 3 bases and J by 3 bases, with 13 bases between them. Looked up from germline, CDR1 is SGHRS and CDR2 is YFSETQ. The CDR3 loop spans 15 amino acids. The CDR3 coding sequence is TGCGCCAGCAGCTCCACAGGCGACAACTACAATGAGCAGTTCTTC. Translation: CASSSTGDNYNEQFF.

For this clonotype: A much larger clone lies a single base off, so this may be a read error. This sequence joins TRBV20-1 and TRBJ2-7; the D call may be TRBD1 or TRBD2 (5 bases each). The CDR3 runs to 15 residues. Trimming pared 1 base from V and 2 bases from J, leaving 15 bases between. The germline gives CDR1 DFQATT, CDR2 SNEGSKA (reference sequence). CDR3 in amino acids: CSARGTGRRTYEQYF. The CDR3 DNA sequence: TGCAGTGCTAGAGGCACGGGACGGAGAACCTACGAGCAGTACTTC.

The CDR3 nucleotides are TGCAGTGCTGAAAACGGACAAACCTACGAGCAGTACTTC. It encodes CSAENGQTYEQYF. The rearrangement links TRBV20-1 to TRBJ2-7, with D possibly TRBD1 on 5 matching bases. This CDR3 has 13 amino acids. Germline V gene lookup returns CDR1 DFQATT and CDR2 SNEGSKA (reference sequence). Deletions cut 5 bases from V and 2 bases from J, with 13 bases between.

This clonotype came up a few times. A much larger clone lies a single base off, so this may be a read error. The chain recombines TRBV14 with TRBJ2-4, with TRBD2 matching over 7 bases. The CDR3 extends over 14 amino acids. CDR1 is SGHDN, CDR2 FVKESK, per germline. CDR3 in DNA: TGTGCCAGCAACCAAGCGCTAGCGGTCGGGGAGCAGTACTTC. It is translated as CASNQALAVGEQYF.